The present TCR beta chain was sequenced within a study of T cells in Graves' hyperthyroidism and ophthalmopathy. Germline values: CDR1 LGHDT, CDR2 YNNKEL (reference sequence). Trimming shortened V by 1 base and J by 5 bases, and 17 bases separated the two germline ends. CDR3 length equals 16 residues. This clonotype occurred many times. Its antigen is as yet unknown. Overall study results and limits: Clonotypes that were expanded in thyroid above 0.001 mostly appeared in blood too.

The CDR3 regions of TCR beta were amplified from RNA transcripts. The HTBI set primed first-round TCR CDR3 RT-PCR. TCRdb redid the calling of the multiplex PCR reads with MiXCR, one entry per CDR3 protein. The repertoire includes a few hundred thousand distinct CDR3 sequences, 15% to 18% of them detected once, and roughly 6.6% sits in the top ten. Patients between 18 and 65 years old had hyperthyroidism, newly diagnosed and lasting under 2 months. PBMCs were derived from around 10 ml fresh peripheral blood. Sequencing input: blood. The chain combines TRBV3-1 with TRBJ1-1; TRBD1 might be the D (5 bases). This receptor was obtained from a woman aged 25 to 39 with Graves' hyperthyroidism. The CDR3 loop reads CASSQGGGRGGTEAFF. Here the CDR3 DNA reads TGTGCCAGCAGCCAAGGGGGGGGACGGGGAGGAACTGAAGCTTTCTTT.